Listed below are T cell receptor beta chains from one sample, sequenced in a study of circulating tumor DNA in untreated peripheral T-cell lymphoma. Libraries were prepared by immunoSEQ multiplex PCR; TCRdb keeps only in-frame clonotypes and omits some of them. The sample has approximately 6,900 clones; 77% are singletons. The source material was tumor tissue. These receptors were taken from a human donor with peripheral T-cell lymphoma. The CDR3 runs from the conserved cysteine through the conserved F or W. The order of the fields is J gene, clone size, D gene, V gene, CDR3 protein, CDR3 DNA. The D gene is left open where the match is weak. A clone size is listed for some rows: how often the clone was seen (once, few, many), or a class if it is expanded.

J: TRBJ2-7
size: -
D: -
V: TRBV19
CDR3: CASSINVGGRNEQYF
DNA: TGTGCCAGTAGTATAAATGTTGGGGGCAGAAACGAGCAGTACTTC

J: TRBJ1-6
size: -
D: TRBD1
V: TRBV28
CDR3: CASIPGQGLPPLHF
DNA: TGTGCCAGCATCCCGGGACAGGGGCTCCCACCCCTCCACTTT

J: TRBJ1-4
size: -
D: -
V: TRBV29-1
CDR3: CSVMTAQGEKLFF
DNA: TGCAGCGTGATGACAGCCCAGGGTGAAAAACTGTTTTTT

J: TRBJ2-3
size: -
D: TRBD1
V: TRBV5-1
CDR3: CASSQDRGRSTDTQYF
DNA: TGCGCCAGCAGCCAAGACAGGGGGAGAAGCACAGATACGCAGTATTTT

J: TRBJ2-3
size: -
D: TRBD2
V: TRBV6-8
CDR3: CASSYSGGGTWGQYF
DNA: TGTGCCAGCAGTTACTCCGGCGGGGGGACTTGGGGGCAGTATTTT

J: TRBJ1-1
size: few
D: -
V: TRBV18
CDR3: CASSPRQGMVTEAFF
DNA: TGTGCCAGCTCACCACGTCAGGGCATGGTCACTGAAGCTTTCTTT

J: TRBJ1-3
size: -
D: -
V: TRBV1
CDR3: CASSPRTYFVFGHSGNTIYF
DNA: TGCGCCAGCAGCCCAAGGACCTATTTTGTGTTTGGGCACTCTGGAAACACCATATATTTT

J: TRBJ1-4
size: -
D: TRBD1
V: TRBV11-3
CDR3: CASSFGTGVYEKLFF
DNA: TGTGCCAGCAGCTTCGGGACAGGGGTCTACGAAAAACTGTTTTTT

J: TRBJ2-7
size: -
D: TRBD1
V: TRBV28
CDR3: CASGQGAHEQYF
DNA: TGTGCCAGCGGACAGGGGGCCCACGAGCAGTACTTC

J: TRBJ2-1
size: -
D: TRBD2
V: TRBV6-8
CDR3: CASSASSGATEQFF
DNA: TGTGCCAGCAGTGCATCTAGCGGGGCGACAGAGCAGTTCTTC

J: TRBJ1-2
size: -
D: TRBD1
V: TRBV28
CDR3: CASRPLPGQGYGYTF
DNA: TGTGCCAGCAGACCACTCCCGGGACAGGGTTATGGCTACACCTTC

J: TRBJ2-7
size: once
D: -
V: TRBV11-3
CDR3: CASSLDRWRGEQQYF
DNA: TGTGCCAGCAGCTTAGATCGATGGAGGGGAGAACAGCAGTACTTC

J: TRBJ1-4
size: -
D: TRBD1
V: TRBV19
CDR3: CASRSGQSINEKLFF
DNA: TGTGCCAGTAGATCGGGACAGTCAATTAATGAAAAACTGTTTTTT

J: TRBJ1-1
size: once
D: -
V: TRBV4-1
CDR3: CASSRGDTEAFF
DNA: TGCGCCAGCAGCAGGGGGGACACTGAAGCTTTCTTT

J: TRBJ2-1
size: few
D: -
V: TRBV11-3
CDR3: CASSSDEKSTNEQFF
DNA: TGTGCCAGCAGCTCCGACGAGAAAAGCACGAATGAGCAGTTCTTC

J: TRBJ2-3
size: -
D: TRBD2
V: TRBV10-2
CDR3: CASSDYTGLAGEADTQYF
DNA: TGCGCCAGCAGTGACTATACGGGACTAGCGGGGGAGGCAGATACGCAGTATTTT

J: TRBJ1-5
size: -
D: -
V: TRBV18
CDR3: CASSQGGFNQPQHF
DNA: TGTGCCAGCTCCCAAGGGGGATTCAATCAGCCCCAGCATTTT

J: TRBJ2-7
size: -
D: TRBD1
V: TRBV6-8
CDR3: CASSLRDRVSPSYF
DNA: TGTGCCAGCAGTCTCCGGGACAGGGTCTCCCCCTCTTACTTC

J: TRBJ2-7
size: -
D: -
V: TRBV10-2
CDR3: CVSSETGLAYEQYF
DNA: TGCGTCAGCAGTGAGACAGGACTTGCGTACGAGCAGTACTTC

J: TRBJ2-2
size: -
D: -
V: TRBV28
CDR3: CATCGQRYTGELFF
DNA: TGTGCCACTTGTGGACAGCGATACACCGGGGAGCTGTTTTTT

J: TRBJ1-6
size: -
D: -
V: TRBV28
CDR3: CASIARSSYNSPLHF
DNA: TGTGCCAGCATTGCCAGGAGCTCCTATAATTCACCCCTCCACTTT

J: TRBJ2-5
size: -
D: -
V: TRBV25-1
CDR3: CASRAGSETQYF
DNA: TGTGCCAGCAGGGCAGGGTCAGAGACCCAGTACTTC